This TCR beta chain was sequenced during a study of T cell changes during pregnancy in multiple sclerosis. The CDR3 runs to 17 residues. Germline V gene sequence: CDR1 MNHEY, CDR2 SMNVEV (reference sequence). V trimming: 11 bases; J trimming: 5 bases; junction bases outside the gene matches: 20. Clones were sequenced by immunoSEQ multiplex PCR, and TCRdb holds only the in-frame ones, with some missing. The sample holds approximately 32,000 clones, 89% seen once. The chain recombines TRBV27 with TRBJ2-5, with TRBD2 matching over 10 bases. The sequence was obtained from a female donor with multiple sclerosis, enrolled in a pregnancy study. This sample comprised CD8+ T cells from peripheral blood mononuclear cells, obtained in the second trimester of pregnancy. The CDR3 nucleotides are TGTGCCTCCGCGGAGGTGAGGCTAGCGGGAGTAGGGGAGACCCAGTACTTC. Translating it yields CASAEVRLAGVGETQYF.